This T cell receptor beta chain originates from a study of OX40 agonist ivuxolimab in advanced cancers. The CDR3 loop spans 15 amino acids. V lost 0 bases to trimming and J lost 1 base, with 10 bases between them. The germline V gene has CDR1 SGDLS and CDR2 YYNGEE. A remark on this clone: No antigen is known for it.

Study-wide points: No determination was made of the antigen specificity of the expanded peripheral T cells.

Sequencing used immunoSEQ multiplex PCR; TCRdb keeps in-frame clones, though not all of them. The sample includes more than 65,000 clones, approximately 91% of them seen just once. The rearrangement joins TRBV9 to TRBJ2-5, with D tentatively TRBD1 (5 bases). This TCR was sampled from an adult with an advanced solid tumor such as melanoma, head and neck, liver or kidney cancer. Source: CD4+ or CD8+ T cells sorted from blood, taken in a trial of the OX40 agonist ivuxolimab. The CDR3 protein is CASSVGLDSQETQYF. As DNA, the CDR3 is TGTGCCAGCAGCGTAGGGCTTGACAGCCAAGAGACCCAGTACTTC.